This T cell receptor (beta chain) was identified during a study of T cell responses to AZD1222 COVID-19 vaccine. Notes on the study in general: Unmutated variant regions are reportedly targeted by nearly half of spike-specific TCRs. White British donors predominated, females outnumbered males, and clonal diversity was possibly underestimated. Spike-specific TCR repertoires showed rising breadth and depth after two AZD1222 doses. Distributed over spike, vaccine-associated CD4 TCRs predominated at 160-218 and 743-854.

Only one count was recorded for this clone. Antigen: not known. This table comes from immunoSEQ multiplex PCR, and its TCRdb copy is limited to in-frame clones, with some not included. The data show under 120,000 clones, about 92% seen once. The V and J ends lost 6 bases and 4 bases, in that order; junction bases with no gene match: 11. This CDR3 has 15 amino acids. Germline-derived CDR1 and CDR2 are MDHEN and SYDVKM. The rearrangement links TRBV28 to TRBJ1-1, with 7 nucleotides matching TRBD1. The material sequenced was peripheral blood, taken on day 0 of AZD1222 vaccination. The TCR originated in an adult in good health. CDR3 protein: CASSPDRVITTEAFF. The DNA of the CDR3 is TGTGCCAGCAGCCCCGACAGGGTAATTACCACTGAAGCTTTCTTT.